These 3 T cell receptor beta chains came from one sample sequenced in a study of CXCR3-negative and CXCR3-positive naive CD8 T cells. Findings and limits, study-wide: Naive cells that were CXCR3-positive had more hydrophobic TRB CDR3s (compared with CXCR3-negative naive cells).

The method, 5' RACE with UMI labels, was used to prepare the TRB cDNA libraries. TCRdb reprocessed the 5' RACE reads; each CDR3 protein has one entry and no DNA is given. This repertoire comprises about 98,000 distinct CDR3 sequences; its ten largest clones make up 0.95% to 1.4%. These receptors lack a known antigen. Input material: naive CXCR3+ CD8+ T cells from blood. The subset here: CD45RO-CCR7+CD27+CD95- naive CD8+ T cells expressing CXCR3 (TNR3+). Receptors originate from a human donor in good health. Some clones in this sample may be carry-over from other donors' samples.

Here the CDR3 reads CAIRGGTDYEQYF. This sequence joins TRBV10-3 and TRBJ2-7; TCRdb lists TRBD1, though no DNA is available to test this call. This CDR3 comprises 13 residues. Germline values: CDR1 ENHRY, CDR2 SYGVKD.

The genes are TRBV29-1 and TRBJ2-2; without DNA, the TCRdb call of TRBD1 cannot be checked. The CDR3 contains 16 residues. CDR1 is SQVTM and CDR2 is ANQGSEA in the germline V gene. CDR3 sequence: CSVEGTPGQKPGELFF.

This chain links TRBV5-1 with TRBJ1-2; there is no DNA to check the TCRdb D call of TRBD1. CDR1 and CDR2 from the germline V gene are SGHRS and YFSETQ. This CDR3 has 12 amino acids. CDR3 loop: CASYGAGRGYTF.